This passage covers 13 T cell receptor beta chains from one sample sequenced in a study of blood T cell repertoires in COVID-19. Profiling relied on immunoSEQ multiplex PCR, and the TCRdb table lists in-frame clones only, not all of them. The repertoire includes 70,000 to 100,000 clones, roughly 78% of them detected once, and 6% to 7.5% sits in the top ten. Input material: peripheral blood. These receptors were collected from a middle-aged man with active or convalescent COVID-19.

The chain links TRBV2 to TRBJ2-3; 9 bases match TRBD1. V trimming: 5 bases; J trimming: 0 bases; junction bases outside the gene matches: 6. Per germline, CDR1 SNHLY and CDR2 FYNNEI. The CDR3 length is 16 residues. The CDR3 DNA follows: TGTGCCAGCAGTCACCCCGGGACAGGGAGCACAGATACGCAGTATTTT. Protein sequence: CASSHPGTGSTDTQYF.

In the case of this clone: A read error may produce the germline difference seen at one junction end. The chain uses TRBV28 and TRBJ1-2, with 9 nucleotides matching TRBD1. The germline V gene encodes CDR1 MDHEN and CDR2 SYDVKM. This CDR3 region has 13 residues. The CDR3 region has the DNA TGTGCCACCAGTCCGGGACAGGGAATTGGCTACACCTTC. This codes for CATSPGQGIGYTF.

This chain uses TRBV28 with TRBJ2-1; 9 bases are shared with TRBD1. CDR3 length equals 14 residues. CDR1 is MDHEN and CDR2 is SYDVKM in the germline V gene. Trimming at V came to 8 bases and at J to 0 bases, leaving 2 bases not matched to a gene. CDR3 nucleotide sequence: TGTGCCAGCGGACAGGGGAGCTCCTACAATGAGCAGTTCTTC. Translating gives CASGQGSSYNEQFF.

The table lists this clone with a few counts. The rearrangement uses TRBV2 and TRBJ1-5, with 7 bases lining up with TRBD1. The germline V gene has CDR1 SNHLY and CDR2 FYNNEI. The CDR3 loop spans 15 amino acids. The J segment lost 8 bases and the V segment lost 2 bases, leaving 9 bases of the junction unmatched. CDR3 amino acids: CASSELVGGGEPQHF. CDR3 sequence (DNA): TGTGCCAGCAGTGAATTGGTAGGGGGCGGGGAGCCCCAGCATTTT.

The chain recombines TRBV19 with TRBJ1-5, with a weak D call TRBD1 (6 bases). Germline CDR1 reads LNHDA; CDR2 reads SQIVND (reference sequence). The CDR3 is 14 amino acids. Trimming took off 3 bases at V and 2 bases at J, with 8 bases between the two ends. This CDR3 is CASSIRGRNQPQHF. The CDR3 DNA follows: TGTGCCAGTAGTATCAGGGGACGCAATCAGCCCCAGCATTTT.

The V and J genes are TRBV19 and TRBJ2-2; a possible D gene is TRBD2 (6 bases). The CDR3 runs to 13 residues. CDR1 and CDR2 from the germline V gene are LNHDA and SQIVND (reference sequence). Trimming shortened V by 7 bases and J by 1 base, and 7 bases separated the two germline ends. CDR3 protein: CASKTRNTGELFF. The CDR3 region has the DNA TGTGCCAGTAAGACTAGGAACACCGGGGAGCTGTTTTTT.

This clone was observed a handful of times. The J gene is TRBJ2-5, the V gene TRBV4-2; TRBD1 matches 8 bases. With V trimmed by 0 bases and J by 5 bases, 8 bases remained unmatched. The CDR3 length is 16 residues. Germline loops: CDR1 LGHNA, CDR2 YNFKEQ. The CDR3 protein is CASSQEERQGPETQYF. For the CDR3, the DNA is TGTGCCAGCAGCCAAGAGGAGAGACAGGGGCCGGAGACCCAGTACTTC.

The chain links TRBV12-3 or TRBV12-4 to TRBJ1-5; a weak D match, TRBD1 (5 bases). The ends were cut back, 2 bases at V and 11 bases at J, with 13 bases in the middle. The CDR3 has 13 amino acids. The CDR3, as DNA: TGTGCCAGCAGTTTACAGGGATTAACGGCCCAGCATTTT. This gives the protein CASSLQGLTAQHF.

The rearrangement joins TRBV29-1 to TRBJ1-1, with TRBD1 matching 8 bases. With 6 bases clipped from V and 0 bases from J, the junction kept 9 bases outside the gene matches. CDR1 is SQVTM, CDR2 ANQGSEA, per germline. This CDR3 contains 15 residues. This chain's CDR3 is CSVPRGLGMNTEAFF. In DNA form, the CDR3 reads TGCAGCGTCCCCAGGGGGCTTGGGATGAACACTGAAGCTTTCTTT. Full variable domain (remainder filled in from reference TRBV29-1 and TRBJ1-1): SAVISQKPSRDICQRGTSLTIQCQVDSQVTMMFWYRQQPGQSLTLIATANQGSEATYESGFVIDKFPISRPNLTFSTLTVSNMSPEDSSIYLCSVPRGLGMNTEAFFGQGTRLTVV.

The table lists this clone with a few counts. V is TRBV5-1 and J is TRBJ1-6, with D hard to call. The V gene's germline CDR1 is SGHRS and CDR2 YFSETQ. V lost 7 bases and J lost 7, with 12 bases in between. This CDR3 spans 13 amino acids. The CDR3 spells CASRGSGNSPLHF. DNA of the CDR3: TGCGCCAGCCGGGGAAGCGGAAATTCACCCCTCCACTTT.

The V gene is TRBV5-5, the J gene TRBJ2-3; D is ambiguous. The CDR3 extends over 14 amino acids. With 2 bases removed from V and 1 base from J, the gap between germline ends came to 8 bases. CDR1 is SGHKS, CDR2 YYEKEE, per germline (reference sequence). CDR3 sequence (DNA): TGTGCCAGCAGCTTTATGCGGCGCACAGATACGCAGTATTTT. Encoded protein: CASSFMRRTDTQYF.

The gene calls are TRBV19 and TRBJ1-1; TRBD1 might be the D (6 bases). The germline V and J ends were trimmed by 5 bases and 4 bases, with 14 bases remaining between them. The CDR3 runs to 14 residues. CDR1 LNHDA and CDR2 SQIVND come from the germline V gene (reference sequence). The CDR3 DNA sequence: TGTGCCAGTAGTTTCGGACAGCGAGCCACTGAAGCTTTCTTT. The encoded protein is CASSFGQRATEAFF.

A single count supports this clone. In DNA form, the CDR3 reads TGCGCCAGCAGTTCTGGGGAGAGTGAGCAGTTCTTC. Its translation: CASSSGESEQFF. The chain is built from TRBV4-3 and TRBJ2-1, with D maybe TRBD2 (5 bases). This CDR3 is built from 12 residues. CDR1 and CDR2 (germline): LGHNA, YSLEER. The V gene lost 6 bases and the J gene lost 9 bases, with 12 bases spanning the gap.